Given below is one T cell receptor beta chain in context. Germline-derived CDR1 and CDR2 are KGHSH and LQKENI. V was trimmed by 6 bases and J by 8 bases, leaving 16 bases between them. CDR3 size: 13 residues. In the study's own analysis: Reference gene primer amplification gave nucleated cell count estimates. The assay was immunoSEQ multiplex PCR, and TCRdb's table has in-frame clones only and misses some. V and J calls and clone size are copied from that table; D and trimming were computed from the DNA. Of roughly 71,000 clones listed, 84% were seen once; the top ten hold approximately 8.8%. The source of the sample is a study of blood T cell repertoires in COVID-19. Study background: COVID-19 samples, acute and convalescent, were from the United States, Italy and Spain. Sample material is recorded as cDNA or gDNA derived from T cells, B-cell-depleted T cells, or PBMCs.

This rearrangement joins TRBV18 to TRBJ1-2; no clear D. The receptor's source is a man aged 50 to 60 with active COVID-19. The specimen was peripheral blood. CDR3 nucleotides: TGTGCCAGCTCCCCCGGGAGTCTTCAAGGCTACACCTTC. Its protein is CASSPGSLQGYTF.